One TCR beta chain is described in this entry. This clonotype was seen repeatedly, ten times or more. Its antigen remains undetermined. Base qualities are not at hand, and no much larger clone is one base apart. The library was made by 5' RACE. The sample was run on a NextSeq 500. The TCR library protocol attached a unique molecular identifier to each TCR cDNA molecule to allow correction of PCR and sequencing errors. On the study's bioinformatics: TCR identification, UMI-based error correction and CDR3 extraction were all carried out with Decombinator tools. Expanded TCRs were defined as those above a frequency of 2 per 1,000, corresponding to the top 1% of the tumor frequency distribution. Rényi diversity was computed with the R vegan package after subsampling each repertoire 100 times to 5,000 TCRs. CDR3 similarity networks were constructed using string-kernel similarity of amino acid triplets, with links drawn between CDR3s whose pairwise similarity was above 0.82. The public reads were reanalyzed by TCRdb: fastp trimming at Q25, MiXCR alignment, in-frame beta chains only. Each CDR3 protein appears once, grouped with its most common genes and DNA. V and J calls and clone size were set by TCRdb, not the authors. The sample table shows more than 7,500 distinct CDR3 sequences, and about 4.2% are seen once. Clones ranked in the top ten supply approximately 28% of the sample.

This sample is drawn from a study of spatial heterogeneity in lung cancer (dated by TCRdb to the late 2010s). For the wider study: More beta-chain than alpha-chain transcripts were consistently detected, likely reflecting higher beta-chain transcript abundance. Nonsynonymous mutation counts, determined by whole-exome sequencing of tumor tissue, were related to features of the TCR repertoire. In the raw uncorrected reads, each unique combination of TCR and UMI appeared on average more than ten times. TCR alpha and beta repertoires were quantitatively compared across multiple tumor regions, matched nontumor lung and blood in non-small cell lung cancer. Both alpha and beta chains were TCR-sequenced in samples taken at surgery, namely 220 tumor regions, fewer than 80 matched nontumor lung samples and some 53 PBMC samples. General findings and caveats noted by the study authors: Ubiquitous expanded tumor TCRs were found in blood more often at tumor resection than at routine follow-up. Additional single-cell paired TCR alpha and beta sequencing was considered necessary to confirm, at a functional level, the hypothesis that regional TCRs recognize regional mutations.

The CDR3 starts with the cysteine, ends with the phenylalanine, and has 14 residues. This entry keeps only the CDR3 DNA: 42 bases, framed from base 1. CDR1 and CDR2, looked up from the germline V gene, are SGHAT and FQNNGV. V and J are truncated by 1 base and 8 bases respectively, leaving an intervening sequence of 11 bases. In the paper's terms, the time point label means: sample taken at primary tumor resection. Donors were around 69 patients with early-stage, untreated non-small cell lung cancer from the lung TRACERx cohort. TCR sequencing used whole RNA extracted from tumor and nontumor lung tissue, or from cryopreserved PBMC samples, without cell sorting. A patient was chosen for TCR sequencing only when enough RNA was available from at least two tumor regions.

This sequence was found in a male donor with early-stage non-small cell lung cancer. The chain is assembled from TRBV11-2 and TRBJ1-4, with TRBD1 tentatively as D gene (6 bases match). The sample here was PBMCs, taken at surgery. The DNA reads TGTGCCAGCAGCTTAGCCGGGGGCCAGGAAAAACTGTTTTTT. Its protein product is CASSLAGGQEKLFF.